What follows describes a single T cell receptor beta chain. Its antigen remains unidentified. V lost 4 bases to trimming and J lost 1 base; unmatched junction nucleotides: 7. CDR1 is MDHEN and CDR2 is SYDVKM in the germline V gene. The CDR3 is 16 residues long. The data were obtained in a study of identical twins. The study's findings and limits: Conclusions relied on cross-sectional statistical analysis, not following the same donors.

Carrying unique molecular identifiers, the cDNA also gained a universal primer site through template switching. TCRdb re-derived calls from the 5' RACE reads in MiXCR, one entry per CDR3 protein. The sample consists of about 1.7 million distinct CDR3 sequences, around a third of them appearing once. The chain recombines TRBV28 with TRBJ2-3, with 8 bases that match TRBD1. The clonotype comes from a newborn girl in good health. Sequencing was carried out using cord blood. CDR3 in DNA: TGTGCCAGCAGTTCCCCCCAGGGGGCAGGCACAGATACGCAGTATTTT. Its protein product is CASSSPQGAGTDTQYF.